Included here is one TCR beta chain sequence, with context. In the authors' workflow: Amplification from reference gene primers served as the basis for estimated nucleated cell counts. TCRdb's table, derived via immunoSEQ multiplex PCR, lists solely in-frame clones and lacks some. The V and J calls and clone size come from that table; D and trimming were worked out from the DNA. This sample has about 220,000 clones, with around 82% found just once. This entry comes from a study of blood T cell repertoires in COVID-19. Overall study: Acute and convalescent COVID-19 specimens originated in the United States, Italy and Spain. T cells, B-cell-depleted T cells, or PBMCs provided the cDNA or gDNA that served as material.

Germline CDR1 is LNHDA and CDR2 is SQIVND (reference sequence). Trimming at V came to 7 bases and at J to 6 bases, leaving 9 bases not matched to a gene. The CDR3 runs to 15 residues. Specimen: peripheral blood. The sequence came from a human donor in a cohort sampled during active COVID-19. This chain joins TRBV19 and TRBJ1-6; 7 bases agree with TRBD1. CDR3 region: CASTRGTVSNSPLHF. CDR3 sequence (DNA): TGTGCCAGTACTAGAGGGACAGTGTCTAATTCACCCCTCCACTTT.